The text below deals with one TCR beta chain. This clone has a single count. Its antigen remains undetermined. No base-level quality is on record; no much larger clone is a single base apart. Donors were healthy HIV-negative adults with no recently reported acute infections or vaccinations. Every donor was a Caucasian adult living in Nashville, Tennessee, USA. For unsorted samples, 75 million to 90 million PBMCs were counted, and genomic DNA was extracted using the QIAamp DNA Blood Mini kit. Blood was obtained by leukapheresis, after which PBMCs were separated by Ficoll-Histopaque density gradient centrifugation and cryopreserved in liquid nitrogen vapor phase. The data are from a study of shared clonotypes between healthy human individuals (dated by TCRdb to 2020 to 2022). Describing the broader study: The cohort comprised a couple of women and a few men aged 18 to 49 years. To estimate repertoire size and how much clonotypes are shared between individuals, the study performed deep sequencing of blood TCR repertoires from about five healthy adults. To increase sequencing depth and limit assay-specific biases, TCR repertoire library preparation and sequencing were carried out by different laboratories using diverse techniques. Per donor, leukapheresis produced somewhere between about 0.85 and 9.5 billion PBMCs.

From its cysteine to its phenylalanine, the CDR3 spans 14 amino acids. Only the CDR3 DNA is retained, 42 bases long and in frame from the first base. According to the germline V gene (reference sequence), CDR1 reads LNHDA and CDR2 reads SQIVND. Deletion took 5 bases off V and 7 bases off J, with a span of 17 bases between the germline ends. Study-level results and caveats: Sampling was limited to blood, and TCR repertoires in tissue likely differ from TCR repertoires in blood. Pairwise subsampling indicated that sequencing depth was expected to affect the degree of clonotype sharing among donors. Because the study included a small number of donors, the genetic and exposure-history diversity represented was limited.

Using the deep immunoSEQ assay, multiplex PCR amplified TCR CDR3 regions from genomic DNA. For each cell subset, the extracted genomic DNA was distributed evenly across all wells of several immunoSEQ 96-well plates, and each plate served as one replicate. Each replicate PCR for unsorted PBMC received about 0.3 ug genomic DNA, equal to approximately 29,000 T cell genomes. Ten immunoSEQ deep assay plates were used to sequence the unsorted PBMC genomic DNA. The purified libraries were quantified using a Qubit 3.0 fluorometer, sized with a Bioanalyzer 2100, and then quantified again using the KAPA Library Quantification kit. Every immunoSEQ 96-well plate was sequenced on a separate single-read 150-cycle Illumina NextSeq 550 flow cell. In the source study's methods: Because the immunoSEQ output held only junctional sequences and lacked quality scores, the filtering could not match the filtering applied to full-length reads. Sequences were annotated with PyIR, a Python wrapper for IgBLAST v1.9, and V/J genes and CDR3 were assigned using IMGT germline references. Reads were filtered out if the reads had weak V/J assignments (E-value above 1e-6), no CDR3, stop codons, out-of-frame junctions, or ambiguous translated residues. V3J clonotypes were defined as sequences sharing an identical inferred V gene, J gene, and CDR3 amino acid sequence. Percentage overlap between repertoires was calculated by dividing the number of shared unique clonotypes by the size of the smaller repertoire. Three approaches were used to assess repertoire richness: RTK rarefaction, the Chao1 estimator, and Recon v2.1 estimates of unobserved clonotypes. Here the immuneACCESS table is served through TCRdb, limited to in-frame sequences with V and J called. Missing clones are a known gap in these copies; in checked studies unresolved V genes cover under half, and the rest lacks a known reason. V and J calls plus clone size are reproduced from that table; the DNA served to infer D and trimming. This sample holds about 560,000 clones; around 78% were observed only once. Approximately 12% of the sample is held by the ten biggest clonotypes.

The V gene is TRBV19 and the J gene is TRBJ1-2; a confident D gene designation cannot be given. Sequencing used PBMCs. The TCR originated in a woman between 40 and 55 years old in good health. Some clones in this sample may be carry-over from other donors' samples. The encoded CDR3 is CASSVGVRTGGYTF. Read as DNA, the sequence is TGTGCCAGTAGTGTGGGAGTCCGGACGGGTGGCTACACCTTC.